The rows below give T cell receptor beta chains drawn from one sample of a study of cytomegalovirus exposure and HLA in healthy donors. Measured with immunoSEQ multiplex PCR; TCRdb has only the in-frame clones, and not every one. The sample consists of over 85,000 clones, approximately 93% of them appearing once. Sequencing was carried out using PBMCs. The receptor source for this set is a woman between 25 and 40 years old in good health and CMV-seropositive. Both conserved end residues are part of each CDR3. Part of the rows lack a size; the others show once, few, many or a class for expanded clones.

CASSATGIGETQYF,NA,TRBV9
CASSPGVQGANYGYTF,NA,TRBV5-6
CAISDYRVATEAFF,NA,TRBV10-3
CASSYPTANEQFF,NA,TRBV27
CAWTSSHLAGVLNEQFF,NA,TRBV30
CASSTSGSSYEQYF,NA,TRBV19
CASSWTLRQGGTDTQYF,NA,TRBV7-8
CASSIGGGTNTEAFF,NA,TRBV19
CASSSVSSAHYNEQFF,NA,TRBV28
CASSSASGISSQYF,NA,TRBV6-6
CASRSGGAYNEQFF,NA,TRBV19
CASSPGQGQGSGANVLTF,NA,TRBV18
CASSLAFKRIGADTQYF,NA,TRBV5-6
CASSLLMGAGANVLTF,NA,TRBV27
CASSRLVQETQYF,NA,TRBV4-3
CASSSDSQNTYEQYF,NA,TRBV27
CASIRRGMSGANVLTF,NA,TRBV10-1
CAWSPSSGSLNEQFF,NA,TRBV30
CASSPLGEGNYGYTF,NA,TRBV18
CASSVAGGGYGYTF,NA,TRBV9
CASFSGSSYEQYF,NA,TRBV28
CASSVGAGETEAFF,NA,TRBV9
CASSPRPREGETQYF,NA,TRBV18
CASTLTGQFGEQYF,NA,TRBV2
CSVEGGQGYGYTF,NA,TRBV29-1
CAWSSSPHNYGYTF,NA,TRBV30
CASSESGVSYEQYF,NA,TRBV25-1
CASSTRWTEAFF,NA,TRBV7-9
CASSSWTSKGTDTQYF,NA,TRBV5-5
CASSVGAASTGELFF,few,TRBV9
CASGLAGGNEQFF,NA,TRBV9
CASSSPDREYEQYF,NA,TRBV5-4
CASSQGWEGSTDTQYF,NA,TRBV4-1
CASSPSGTGLNYGYTF,NA,TRBV5-4
CASSLRLAGDDYEQYF,once,TRBV5-5
CASSPRDSNEKLFF,NA,TRBV18
CASSETSGSSGELFF,NA,TRBV7-7
CASSFNEQYF,NA,TRBV28
CASSYSSSYEQYF,NA,TRBV6-6
CAIGQRDSLELYNEQFF,NA,TRBV10-3
CASSQDLAAYNEQFF,NA,TRBV4-3
CASSLALAGANTGELFF,NA,TRBV7-9
CASSVSDRGVSYEQYF,NA,TRBV2
CAWSAPGHREAFF,few,TRBV30
CASSVGGVNQPQHF,NA,TRBV9
CASSRLRGRVYGYTF,NA,TRBV18
CASSMKGRAGGVGTEAFF,once,TRBV19
CASSSDNEQFF,NA,TRBV11-3
CASSRLGLAGGEQFF,NA,TRBV6-5
CASSSPGQGARNEQFF,NA,TRBV19